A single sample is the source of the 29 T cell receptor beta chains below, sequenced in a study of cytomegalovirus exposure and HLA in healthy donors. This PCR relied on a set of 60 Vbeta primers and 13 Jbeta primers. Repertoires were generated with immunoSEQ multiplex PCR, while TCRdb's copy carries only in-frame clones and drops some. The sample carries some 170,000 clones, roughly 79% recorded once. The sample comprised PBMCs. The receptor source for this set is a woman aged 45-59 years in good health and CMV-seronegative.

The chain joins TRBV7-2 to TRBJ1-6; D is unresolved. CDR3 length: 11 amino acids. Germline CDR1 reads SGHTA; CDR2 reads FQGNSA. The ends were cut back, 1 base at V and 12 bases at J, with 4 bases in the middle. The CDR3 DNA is TGTGCCAGCAGCTTAGGAGGACCCCTCCACTTT. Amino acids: CASSLGGPLHF.

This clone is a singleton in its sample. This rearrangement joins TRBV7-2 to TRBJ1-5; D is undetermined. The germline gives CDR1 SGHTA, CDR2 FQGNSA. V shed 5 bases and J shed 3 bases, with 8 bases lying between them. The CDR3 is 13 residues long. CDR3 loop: CASSKQFNQPQHF. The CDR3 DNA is TGTGCCAGCAGCAAACAGTTCAATCAGCCCCAGCATTTT.

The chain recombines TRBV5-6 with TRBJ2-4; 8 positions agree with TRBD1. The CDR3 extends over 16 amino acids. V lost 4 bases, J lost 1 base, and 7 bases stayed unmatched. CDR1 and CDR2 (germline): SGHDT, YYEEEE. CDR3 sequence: CASSPQGGLAKNIQYF. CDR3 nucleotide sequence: TGTGCCAGCAGCCCACAGGGGGGCCTTGCCAAAAACATTCAGTACTTC.

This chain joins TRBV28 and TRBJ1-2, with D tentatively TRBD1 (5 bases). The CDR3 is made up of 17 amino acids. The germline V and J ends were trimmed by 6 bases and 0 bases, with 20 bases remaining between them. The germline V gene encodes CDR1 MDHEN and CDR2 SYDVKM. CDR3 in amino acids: CASSRGFGDPTNYGYTF. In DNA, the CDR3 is TGTGCCAGCAGCCGGGGGTTCGGGGACCCTACTAACTATGGCTACACCTTC.

CDR3 bases: TGTGCCAGCAGCTGGGGGGAGAGAAATGAGCAGTTCTTC. Its protein is CASSWGERNEQFF. This chain connects TRBV2 to TRBJ2-1, with a weak D call TRBD2 (6 bases). V shed 6 bases and J shed 7 bases, with 13 bases lying between them. In germline, CDR1 is SNHLY, CDR2 FYNNEI. This CDR3 region has 13 residues.

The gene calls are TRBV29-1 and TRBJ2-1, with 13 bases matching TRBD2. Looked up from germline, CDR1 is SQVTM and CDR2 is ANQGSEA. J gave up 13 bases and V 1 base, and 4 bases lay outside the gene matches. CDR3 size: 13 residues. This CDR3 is CSVEGLAGGDQFF. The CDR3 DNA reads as TGCAGCGTTGAAGGACTAGCGGGAGGCGATCAGTTCTTC.

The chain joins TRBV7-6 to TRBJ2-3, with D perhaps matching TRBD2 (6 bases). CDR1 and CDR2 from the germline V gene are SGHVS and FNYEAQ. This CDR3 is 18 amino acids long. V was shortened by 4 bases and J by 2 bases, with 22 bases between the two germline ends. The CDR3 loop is CASSSTPLGRGTTDTQYF. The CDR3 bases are TGTGCCAGCAGCTCCACCCCCCTGGGGCGGGGTACCACAGATACGCAGTATTTT.

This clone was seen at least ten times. The CDR3 DNA sequence: TGTGCCAGCAGTGTCACAGAGAACACTGAAGCTTTCTTT. Protein: CASSVTENTEAFF. The J gene is TRBJ1-1, the V gene TRBV6-4; D unclear. The germline V gene encodes CDR1 MRHNA and CDR2 SNTAGT. The CDR3 loop spans 13 amino acids. Trimming removed 4 bases from V and 1 base from J, with 7 bases in between.

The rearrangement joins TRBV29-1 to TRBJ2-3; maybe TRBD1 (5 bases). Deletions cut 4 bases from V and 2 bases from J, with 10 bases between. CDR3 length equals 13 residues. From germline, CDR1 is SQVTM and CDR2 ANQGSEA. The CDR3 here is CSVVGRVTDTQYF. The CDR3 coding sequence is TGCAGCGTTGTTGGCAGGGTCACAGATACGCAGTATTTT.

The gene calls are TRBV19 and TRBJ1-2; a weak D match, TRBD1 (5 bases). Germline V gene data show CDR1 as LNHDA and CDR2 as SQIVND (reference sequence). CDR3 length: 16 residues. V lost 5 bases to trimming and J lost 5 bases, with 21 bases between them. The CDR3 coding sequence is TGTGCCAGTAGTGCGACGTCTAGGGGAAATGCATATGGCTACACCTTC. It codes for CASSATSRGNAYGYTF.

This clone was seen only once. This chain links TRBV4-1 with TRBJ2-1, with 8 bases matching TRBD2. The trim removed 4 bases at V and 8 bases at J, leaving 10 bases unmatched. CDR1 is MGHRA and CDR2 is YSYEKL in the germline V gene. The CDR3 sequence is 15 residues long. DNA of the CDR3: TGCGCCAGCAGCCCGAGGACTAGCTTGGGTCATGAGCAGTTCTTC. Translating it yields CASSPRTSLGHEQFF.

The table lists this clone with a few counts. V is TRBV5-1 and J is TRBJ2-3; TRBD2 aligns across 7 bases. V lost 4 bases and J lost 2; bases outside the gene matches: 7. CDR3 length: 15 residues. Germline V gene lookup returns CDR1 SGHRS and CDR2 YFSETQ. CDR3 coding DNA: TGCGCCAGCAGCATGGGCGGGGGAACCACAGATACGCAGTATTTT. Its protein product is CASSMGGGTTDTQYF.

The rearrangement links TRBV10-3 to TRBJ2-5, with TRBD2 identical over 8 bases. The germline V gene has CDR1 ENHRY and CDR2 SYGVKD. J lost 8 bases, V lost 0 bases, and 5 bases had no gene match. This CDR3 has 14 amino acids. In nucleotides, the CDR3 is TGTGCCATCAGTGAGTCCGCGCGGGGGGCAACCCAGTACTTC. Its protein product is CAISESARGATQYF.

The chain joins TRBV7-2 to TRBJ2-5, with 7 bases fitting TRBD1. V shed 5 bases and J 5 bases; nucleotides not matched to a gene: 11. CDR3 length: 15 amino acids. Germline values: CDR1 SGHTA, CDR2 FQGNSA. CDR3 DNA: TGTGCCAGCAGCGTTATGCCAGGGGGTAGGGAGACCCAGTACTTC. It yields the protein CASSVMPGGRETQYF.

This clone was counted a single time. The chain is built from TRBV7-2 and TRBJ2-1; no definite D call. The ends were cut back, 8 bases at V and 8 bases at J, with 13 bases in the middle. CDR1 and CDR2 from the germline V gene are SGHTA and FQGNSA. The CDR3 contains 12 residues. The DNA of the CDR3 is TGTGCCAGCGGCCCCGTTGGTGATGAGCAGTTCTTC. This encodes CASGPVGDEQFF.

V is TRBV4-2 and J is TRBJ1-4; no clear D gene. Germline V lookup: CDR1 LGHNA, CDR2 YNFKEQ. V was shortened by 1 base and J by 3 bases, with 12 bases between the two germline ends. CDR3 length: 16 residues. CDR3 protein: CASSQGTTRPNEKLFF. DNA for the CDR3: TGTGCCAGCAGCCAAGGAACGACAAGACCTAATGAAAAACTGTTTTTT.

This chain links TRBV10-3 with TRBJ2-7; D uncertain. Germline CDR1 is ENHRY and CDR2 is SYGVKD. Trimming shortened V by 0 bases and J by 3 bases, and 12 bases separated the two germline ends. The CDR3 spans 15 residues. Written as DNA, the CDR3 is TGTGCCATCAGTGAGTCCCCATTTGGCAACTACGAGCAGTACTTC. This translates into CAISESPFGNYEQYF.

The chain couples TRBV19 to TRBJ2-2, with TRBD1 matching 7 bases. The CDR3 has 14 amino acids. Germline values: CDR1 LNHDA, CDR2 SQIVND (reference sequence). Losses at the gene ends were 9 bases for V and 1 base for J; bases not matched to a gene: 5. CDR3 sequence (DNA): TGTGCCAGCCTCCGGGACAGGAACACCGGGGAGCTGTTTTTT. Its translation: CASLRDRNTGELFF. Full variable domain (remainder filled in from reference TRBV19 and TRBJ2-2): DGGITQSPKYLFRKEGQNVTLSCEQNLNHDAMYWYRQDPGQGLRLIYYSQIVNDFQKGDIAEGYSVSREKKESFPLTVTSAQKNPTAFYLCASLRDRNTGELFFGEGSRLTVL.

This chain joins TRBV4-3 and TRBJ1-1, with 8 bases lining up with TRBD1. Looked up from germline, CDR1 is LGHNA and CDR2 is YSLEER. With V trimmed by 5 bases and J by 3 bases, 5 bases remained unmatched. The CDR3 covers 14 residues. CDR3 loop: CASSYTTGDTEAFF. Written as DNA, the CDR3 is TGCGCCAGCAGCTATACGACAGGGGACACTGAAGCTTTCTTT.

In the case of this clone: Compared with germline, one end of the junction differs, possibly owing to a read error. In DNA form, the CDR3 reads TGTTCCAGCAGCCCCGGGACAGGGGTGAGTGATGGCTACACCTTC. Protein product: CSSSPGTGVSDGYTF. The chain recombines TRBV7-9 with TRBJ1-2, with TRBD1 matching over 10 bases. The germline V gene encodes CDR1 SEHNR and CDR2 FQNEAQ (reference sequence). CDR3 length: 15 residues.

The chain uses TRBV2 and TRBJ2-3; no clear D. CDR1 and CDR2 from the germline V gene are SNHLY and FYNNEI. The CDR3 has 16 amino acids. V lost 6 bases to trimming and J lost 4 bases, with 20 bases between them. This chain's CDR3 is CASRPTGLLQADTQYF. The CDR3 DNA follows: TGTGCCAGCAGACCGACGGGTCTTCTGCAAGCAGATACGCAGTATTTT.

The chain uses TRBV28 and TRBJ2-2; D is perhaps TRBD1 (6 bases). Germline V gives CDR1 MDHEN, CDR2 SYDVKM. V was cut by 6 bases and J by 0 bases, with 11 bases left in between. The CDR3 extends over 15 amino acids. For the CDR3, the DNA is TGTGCCAGCAGAGGGGGTGCCCCGAACACCGGGGAGCTGTTTTTT. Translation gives CASRGGAPNTGELFF.

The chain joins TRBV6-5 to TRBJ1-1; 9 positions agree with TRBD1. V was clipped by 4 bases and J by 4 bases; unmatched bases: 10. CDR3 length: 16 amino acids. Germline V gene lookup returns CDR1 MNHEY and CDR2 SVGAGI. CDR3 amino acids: CASSLTGTGTSTEAFF. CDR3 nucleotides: TGTGCCAGCAGTTTAACTGGGACAGGGACTTCCACTGAAGCTTTCTTT.

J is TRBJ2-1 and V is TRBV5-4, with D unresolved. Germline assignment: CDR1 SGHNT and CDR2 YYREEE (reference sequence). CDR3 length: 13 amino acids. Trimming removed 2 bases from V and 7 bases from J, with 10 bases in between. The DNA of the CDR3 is TGTGCCAGCAGCTTATTAGAATTAAATGAGCAGTTCTTC. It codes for CASSLLELNEQFF.

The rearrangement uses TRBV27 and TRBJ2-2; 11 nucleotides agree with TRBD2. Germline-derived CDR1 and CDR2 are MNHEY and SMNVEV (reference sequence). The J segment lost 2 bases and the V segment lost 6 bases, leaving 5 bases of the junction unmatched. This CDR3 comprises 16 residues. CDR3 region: CASSPGTSGNTGELFF. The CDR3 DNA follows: TGTGCCAGCAGCCCCGGGACTAGCGGAAACACCGGGGAGCTGTTTTTT.

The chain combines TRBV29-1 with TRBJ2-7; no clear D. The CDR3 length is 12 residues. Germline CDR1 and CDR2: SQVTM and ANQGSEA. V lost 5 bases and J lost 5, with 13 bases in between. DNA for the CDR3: TGCAGCGTTAGCGCTACCATCAACGAGCAGTACTTC. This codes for CSVSATINEQYF.

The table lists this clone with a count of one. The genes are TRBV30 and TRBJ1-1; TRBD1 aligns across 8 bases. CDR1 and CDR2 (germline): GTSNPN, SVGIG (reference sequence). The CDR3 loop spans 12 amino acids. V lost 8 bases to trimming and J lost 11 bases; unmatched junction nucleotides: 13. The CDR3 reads CASMTGAYLAFF. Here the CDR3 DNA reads TGTGCCAGCATGACAGGGGCTTACCTGGCTTTCTTT. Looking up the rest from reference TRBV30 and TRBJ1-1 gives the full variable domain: SQTIHQWPATLVQPVGSPLSLECTVEGTSNPNLYWYRQAAGRGLQLLFYSVGIGQISSEVPQNLSASRPQDRQFILSSKKLLLSDSGFYLCASMTGAYLAFFGQGTRLTVV.

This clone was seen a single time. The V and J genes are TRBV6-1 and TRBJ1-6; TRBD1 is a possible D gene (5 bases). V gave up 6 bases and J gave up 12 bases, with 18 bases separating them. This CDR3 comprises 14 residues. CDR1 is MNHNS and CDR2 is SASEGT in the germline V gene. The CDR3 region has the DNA TGTGCCAGCAGAAGTTCGGGGGATGCGGTACCCCTCCACTTT. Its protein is CASRSSGDAVPLHF.

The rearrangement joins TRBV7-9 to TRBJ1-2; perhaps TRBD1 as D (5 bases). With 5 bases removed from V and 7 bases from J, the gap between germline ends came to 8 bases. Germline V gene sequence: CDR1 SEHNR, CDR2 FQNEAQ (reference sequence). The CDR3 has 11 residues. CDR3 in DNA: TGTGCCAGCAGCCGACAGTCTGGCTACACCTTC. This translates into CASSRQSGYTF.